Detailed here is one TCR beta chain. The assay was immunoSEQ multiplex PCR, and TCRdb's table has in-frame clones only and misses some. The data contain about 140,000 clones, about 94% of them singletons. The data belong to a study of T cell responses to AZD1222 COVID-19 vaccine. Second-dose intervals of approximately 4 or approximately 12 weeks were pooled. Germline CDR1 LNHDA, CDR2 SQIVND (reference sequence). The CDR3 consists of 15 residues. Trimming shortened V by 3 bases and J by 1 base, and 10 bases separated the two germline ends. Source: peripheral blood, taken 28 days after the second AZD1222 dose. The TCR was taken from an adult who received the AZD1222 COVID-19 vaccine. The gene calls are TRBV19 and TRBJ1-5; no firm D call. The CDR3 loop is CASSIYLGSNQPQHF. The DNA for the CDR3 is TGTGCCAGTAGTATTTATCTGGGGAGCAATCAGCCCCAGCATTTT.